Listed here are 5 T cell receptor beta chains from one sample, sequenced in a study of graft-versus-host responses after intestinal transplantation. Data came from immunoSEQ multiplex PCR; TCRdb stores just in-frame clones and leaves some out. This table has fewer than 110,000 clones, approximately 90% appearing once. No antigens are known for them. The specimen was unstimulated CD4+ T cells sorted from spleen or lymph node cells, collected before transplant. These TCRs come from a human donor who was the organ donor for an intestinal transplant.

This clone was counted a few times. The chain is built from TRBV6-4 and TRBJ2-3, with no clear D. The CDR3 runs to 14 residues. V dropped 3 bases and J dropped 2 bases, with 9 bases sitting between them. The germline V gene has CDR1 MRHNA and CDR2 SNTAGT. As DNA, the CDR3 is TGTGCCAGCAGTGAAACAGCCTTCACAGATACGCAGTATTTT. Protein: CASSETAFTDTQYF.

The gene calls are TRBV7-9 and TRBJ1-2; D call uncertain. V lost 8 bases and J lost 6, with 13 bases in between. CDR3 length equals 12 residues. The germline V gene encodes CDR1 SEHNR and CDR2 FQNEAQ (reference sequence). The CDR3: CASARGRDGYTF. CDR3 nucleotide sequence: TGTGCCAGCGCTCGGGGAAGGGATGGCTACACCTTC.

Details on this clone: One junction end does not reproduce the germline sequence, and a read error may be involved. In the same sample, other DNA sequences code for this CDR3. The rearrangement links TRBV7-3 to TRBJ2-7; the match to TRBD2 covers 9 bases. Germline CDR1 reads SGHTA; CDR2 reads FQGTGA. The CDR3 has 14 residues. The CDR3 nucleotides are TGCGCCAGCAGCCCCGGGACTAGCATCTACGAGCAGTACTTC. It translates to CASSPGTSIYEQYF.

The CDR3 DNA sequence: TGTGCCAGCAGTTACTCACACAGGGGGCCGACCGGGGAGCTGTTTTTT. Its protein product is CASSYSHRGPTGELFF. The chain couples TRBV6-5 to TRBJ2-2; 9 nucleotides align to TRBD1. Germline V gene lookup returns CDR1 MNHEY and CDR2 SVGAGI. The length of the CDR3 is 16 residues. Trimming took 0 bases from V and 5 from J; bases not matched to a gene: 4.

The chain couples TRBV21-1 to TRBJ2-5; the table names TRBD2, a call not compared with the DNA. The J call may not be correct, given that the DNA end is closer to TRBJ2-7. TRBV21-1 is shown as a pseudogene. The CDR3 length is 14 residues. CDR3 amino acids: CASSRTSGTYEQYF. The CDR3 coding sequence is TGTGCCAGCAGCAGGACTAGCGGGACCTACGAGCAGTACTTC.